What follows describes a single TCR beta chain. The sample is drawn from a study of blood T cell repertoires in COVID-19. Study as a whole: There were acute and convalescent COVID-19 samples, and they came from the United States, Italy and Spain. Nucleic acid was either cDNA or gDNA, and it came from T cells, B-cell-depleted T cells, or PBMCs.

Germline V lookup: CDR1 SGHVS, CDR2 FQNEAQ. With V trimmed by 7 bases and J by 6 bases, 12 bases remained unmatched. CDR3 length equals 15 residues. Seattle cases were enrolled at active infection and followed longitudinally. Assay used: immunoSEQ multiplex PCR; TCRdb lists only in-frame clones, some missing. The sample lists 150,000 or so clones, around 87% occurring once. The sequenced sample consisted of peripheral blood. This receptor was taken from a young man with COVID-19, enrolled during active disease. J is TRBJ2-3 and V is TRBV7-8; 8 bases agree with TRBD1. CDR3 in amino acids: CASTAGRDRKDTQYF. The CDR3 bases are TGTGCCAGCACTGCTGGCCGGGACAGGAAGGATACGCAGTATTTT.